This T cell receptor beta chain originates from a study of CD8 T cells in Susac syndrome. The germline V and J ends were trimmed by 8 bases and 2 bases, with 15 bases remaining between them. In germline, CDR1 is LGHDT, CDR2 YNNKEL (reference sequence). The CDR3 runs 14 residues. Study-wide findings and caveats: By the study's own acknowledgment, its TCR sequencing and HLA analysis included relatively few individuals.

A remark on this clonotype: No antigen is known for it.

An amount of RNA that ranged from about 0.45 to 1 ug was reverse transcribed with random hexamers. TCRdb recomputed calls from the immunoSEQ multiplex PCR reads with MiXCR, one row per CDR3 protein. This table holds over 150,000 distinct CDR3 sequences, 85% to 95% found once. The sequence was collected from a human donor with Susac syndrome. What was sequenced was CD4+ T cells from PBMCs. This chain connects TRBV3-1 to TRBJ2-5; the D gene is possibly TRBD1 (6 bases). This chain's CDR3 is CASYQDRPQETQYF. The CDR3 DNA follows: TGTGCCAGCTACCAAGACAGGCCTCAAGAGACCCAGTACTTC.